The TCR beta chain under discussion was sequenced for a study of shared clonotypes between healthy human individuals. Terminally differentiated effector memory CD45RA+ cells were left out of the naive CD8 fraction, which was CD45RO-negative and positively selected for CCR7. There were only Caucasian adults among the donors, and all lived in Nashville, Tennessee. Assay used: immunoSEQ multiplex PCR; TCRdb lists only in-frame clones, some missing. In the table there are about 680,000 clones, 92% of which are singletons. Germline CDR1 is SQVTM and CDR2 is ANQGSEA. The CDR3 extends over 19 amino acids. After removal of 2 bases from V and 0 bases from J, the junction contained 10 bases not matched to a gene.

The specimen was naive CD8+ T cells sorted from blood. This chain links TRBV29-1 with TRBJ2-1, with 13 bases lining up with TRBD2. The receptor's source is a man aged 30 to 39 in good health. CDR3 nucleotides: TGCAGCGTTGAAAAGGGACCCGGACTAGCGGGAGCCTCCTACAATGAGCAGTTCTTC. As protein: CSVEKGPGLAGASYNEQFF.